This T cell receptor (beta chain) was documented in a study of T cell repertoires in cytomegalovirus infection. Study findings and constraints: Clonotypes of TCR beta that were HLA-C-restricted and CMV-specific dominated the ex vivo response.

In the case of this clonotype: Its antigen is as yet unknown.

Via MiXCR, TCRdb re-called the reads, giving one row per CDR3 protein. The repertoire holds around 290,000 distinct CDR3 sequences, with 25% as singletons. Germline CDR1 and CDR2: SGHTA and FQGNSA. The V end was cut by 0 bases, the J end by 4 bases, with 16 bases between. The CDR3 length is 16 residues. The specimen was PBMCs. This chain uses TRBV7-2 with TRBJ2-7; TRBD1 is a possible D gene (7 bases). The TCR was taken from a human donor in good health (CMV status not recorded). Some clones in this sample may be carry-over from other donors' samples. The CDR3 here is CASSLALAGQTYEQYF. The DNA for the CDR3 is TGTGCCAGCAGCTTAGCCTTGGCGGGACAGACATACGAGCAGTACTTC. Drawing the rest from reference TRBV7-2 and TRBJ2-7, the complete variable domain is GAGVSQSPSNKVTEKGKDVELRCDPISGHTALYWYRQSLGQGLEFLIYFQGNSAPDKSGLPSDRFSAERTGGSVSTLTIQRTQQEDSAVYLCASSLALAGQTYEQYFGPGTRLTVT.